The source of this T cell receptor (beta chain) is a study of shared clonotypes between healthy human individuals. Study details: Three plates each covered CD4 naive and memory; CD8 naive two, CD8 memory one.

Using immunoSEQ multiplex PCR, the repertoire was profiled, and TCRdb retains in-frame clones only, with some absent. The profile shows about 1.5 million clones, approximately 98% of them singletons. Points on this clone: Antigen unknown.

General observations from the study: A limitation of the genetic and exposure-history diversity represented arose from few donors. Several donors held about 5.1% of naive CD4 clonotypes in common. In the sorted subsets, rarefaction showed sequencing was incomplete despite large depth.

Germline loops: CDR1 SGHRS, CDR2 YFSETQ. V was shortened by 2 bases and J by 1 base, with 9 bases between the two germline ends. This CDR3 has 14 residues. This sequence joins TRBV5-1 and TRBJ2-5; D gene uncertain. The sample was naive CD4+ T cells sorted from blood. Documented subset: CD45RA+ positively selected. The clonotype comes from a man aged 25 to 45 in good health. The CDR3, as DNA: TGCGCCAGCAGCTTATCGGCTATCCAAGAGACCCAGTACTTC. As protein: CASSLSAIQETQYF.